This TCR beta chain was sequenced in a study of blood T cell repertoires in COVID-19. As for the study in general: From T cells, B-cell-depleted T cells, or PBMCs came the material, which was cDNA or gDNA.

In the source study's methods: Scientists estimated how many nucleated cells there were by amplifying reference gene primers. Generated by immunoSEQ multiplex PCR, the TCRdb table keeps only in-frame clones and is missing some. V, J and clone size derive from that table, while D and trimming were established from the DNA sequence. Here the sample spans 150,000 to 200,000 clones, around three quarters being singletons. The CDR3 has 14 residues. Germline V gene data show CDR1 as SGDLS and CDR2 as YYNGEE. Trimming removed 4 bases from V and 8 bases from J, with 16 bases in between. The sequence was obtained from a man between 65 and 80 years old with active or convalescent COVID-19. The specimen was peripheral blood. J is TRBJ2-1 and V is TRBV9, with D possibly TRBD1 on 6 matching bases. The CDR3 loop is CASSSRPGADEQFF. For the CDR3, the DNA is TGTGCCAGCAGCTCCCGGCCAGGGGCCGATGAGCAGTTCTTC.